This T cell receptor beta chain was found in a study of blood T cell repertoires in COVID-19. Across the study: Acute-phase and convalescent COVID-19 samples originated in the United States, Italy and Spain. PBMCs, B-cell-depleted T cells, or T cells were the source of the cDNA or gDNA that made up the material.

The germline V gene has CDR1 SGHTA and CDR2 FQGTGA. V shed 5 bases and J shed 8 bases, with 14 bases lying between them. This CDR3 has 13 amino acids. As handled by the study authors: Using reference gene primer amplification, nucleated cell counts were estimated. TCRdb keeps only in-frame clones here, not all; method: immunoSEQ multiplex PCR. From that table come the V and J calls and clone size; the DNA was used to work out D and trimming. This table has roughly 250,000 clones, about 80% appearing once. The receptor was isolated from a human donor in a cohort sampled during active COVID-19. The chain has TRBV7-3 and TRBJ2-3; possible D gene TRBD1, 5 bases. What was sequenced was peripheral blood. The CDR3 DNA sequence: TGTGCCAGCAGCCAAACGACAGTTGCTACGCAGTATTTT. Amino acids: CASSQTTVATQYF.